This T cell receptor beta chain was obtained from a study of blood T cell repertoires in COVID-19. Study details: Acute and convalescent COVID-19 samples came from the United States, Italy and Spain. The analysed material was cDNA or gDNA that came from T cells, B-cell-depleted T cells, or PBMCs.

Patients from Seattle were sampled longitudinally, starting during active infection. As originally analysed: Amplification with reference gene primers provided the estimates of nucleated cell counts. Sequenced by immunoSEQ multiplex PCR; TCRdb stores in-frame clones only, minus some. For V, J and clone size, that table is used; D and trimming come from the DNA. In the table there are some 100,000 clones, 80% to 90% of which are singletons. J lost 1 base, V lost 3 bases, and 2 bases had no gene match. Per the germline V gene, CDR1 is WNHNN and CDR2 is SYGVQD (reference sequence). The CDR3 extends over 15 amino acids.

The chain carries TRBV10-1 and TRBJ2-1, with 8 nucleotides matching TRBD1. Specimen: peripheral blood. The receptor was derived from a man aged 50 or older with COVID-19, enrolled during active disease. This chain's CDR3 is CASSDGDRSYNEQFF. The CDR3 coding sequence is TGCGCCAGCAGTGACGGGGACAGGTCCTACAATGAGCAGTTCTTC.